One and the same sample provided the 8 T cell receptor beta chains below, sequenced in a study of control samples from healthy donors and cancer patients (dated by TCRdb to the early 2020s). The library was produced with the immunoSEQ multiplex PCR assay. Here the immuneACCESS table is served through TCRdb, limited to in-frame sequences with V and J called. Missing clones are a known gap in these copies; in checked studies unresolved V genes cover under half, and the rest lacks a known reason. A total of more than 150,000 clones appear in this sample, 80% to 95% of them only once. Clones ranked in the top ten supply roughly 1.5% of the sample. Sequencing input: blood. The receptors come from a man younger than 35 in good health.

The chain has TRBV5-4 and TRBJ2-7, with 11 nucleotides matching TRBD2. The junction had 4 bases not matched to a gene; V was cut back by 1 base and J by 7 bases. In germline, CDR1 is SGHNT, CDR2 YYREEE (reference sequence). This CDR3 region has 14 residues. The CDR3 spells CASSLWLAGGEQYF. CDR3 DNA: TGTGCCAGCAGCTTGTGGCTAGCGGGGGGTGAGCAGTACTTC. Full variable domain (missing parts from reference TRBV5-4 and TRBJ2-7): ETGVTQSPTHLIKTRGQQVTLRCSSQSGHNTVSWYQQALGQGPQFIFQYYREEENGRGNFPPRFSGLQFPNYSSELNVNALELDDSALYLCASSLWLAGGEQYFGPGTRLTVT.

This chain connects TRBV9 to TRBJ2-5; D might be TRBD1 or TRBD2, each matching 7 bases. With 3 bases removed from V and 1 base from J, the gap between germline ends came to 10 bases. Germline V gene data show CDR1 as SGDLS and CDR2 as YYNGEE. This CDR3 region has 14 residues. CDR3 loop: CASSAGGGQETQYF. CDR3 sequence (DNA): TGTGCCAGCAGCGCAGGGGGGGGCCAAGAGACCCAGTACTTC.

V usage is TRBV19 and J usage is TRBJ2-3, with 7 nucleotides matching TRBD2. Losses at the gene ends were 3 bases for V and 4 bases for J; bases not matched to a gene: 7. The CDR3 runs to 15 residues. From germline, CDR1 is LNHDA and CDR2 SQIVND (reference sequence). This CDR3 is CASSIQRGEADTQYF. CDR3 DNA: TGTGCCAGTAGTATCCAGCGGGGAGAAGCAGATACGCAGTATTTT. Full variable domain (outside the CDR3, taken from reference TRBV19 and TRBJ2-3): DGGITQSPKYLFRKEGQNVTLSCEQNLNHDAMYWYRQDPGQGLRLIYYSQIVNDFQKGDIAEGYSVSREKKESFPLTVTSAQKNPTAFYLCASSIQRGEADTQYFGPGTRLTVL.

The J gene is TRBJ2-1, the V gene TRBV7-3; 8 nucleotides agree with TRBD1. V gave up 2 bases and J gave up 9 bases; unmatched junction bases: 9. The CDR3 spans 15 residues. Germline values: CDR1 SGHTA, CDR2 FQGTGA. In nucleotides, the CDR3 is TGTGCCAGCAGCTTAGCCGGGACAGGTCAGGGTGAGCAGTTCTTC. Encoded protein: CASSLAGTGQGEQFF.

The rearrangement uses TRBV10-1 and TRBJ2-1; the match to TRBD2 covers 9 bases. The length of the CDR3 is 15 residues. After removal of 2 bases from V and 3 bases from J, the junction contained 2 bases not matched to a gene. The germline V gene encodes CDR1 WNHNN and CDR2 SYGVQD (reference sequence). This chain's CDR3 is CASSEKRGDYNEQFF. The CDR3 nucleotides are TGCGCCAGCAGTGAGAAGCGGGGGGACTACAATGAGCAGTTCTTC.

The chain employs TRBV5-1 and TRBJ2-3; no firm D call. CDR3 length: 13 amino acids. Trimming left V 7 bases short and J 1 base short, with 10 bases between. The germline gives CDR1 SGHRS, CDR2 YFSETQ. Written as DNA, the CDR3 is TGCGCCAGCTCGCTAGTGGGCACAGATACGCAGTATTTT. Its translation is CASSLVGTDTQYF.

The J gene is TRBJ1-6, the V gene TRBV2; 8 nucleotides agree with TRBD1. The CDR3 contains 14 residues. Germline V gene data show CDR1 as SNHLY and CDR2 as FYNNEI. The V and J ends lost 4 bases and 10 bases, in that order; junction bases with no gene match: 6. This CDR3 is CASSGWTGYSPLHF. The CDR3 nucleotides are TGTGCCAGCAGTGGATGGACAGGGTACTCACCCCTCCACTTT.

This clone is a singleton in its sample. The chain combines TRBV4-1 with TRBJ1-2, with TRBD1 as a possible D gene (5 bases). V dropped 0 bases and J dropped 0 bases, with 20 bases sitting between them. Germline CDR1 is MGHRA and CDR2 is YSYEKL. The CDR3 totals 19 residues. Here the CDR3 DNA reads TGCGCCAGCAGCCAAGATCAGAGGGGTACGGGGGTTGCTAACTATGGCTACACCTTC. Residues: CASSQDQRGTGVANYGYTF.